The 28 T cell receptor beta chains below were found in one sample sequenced in a study of T cell responses to AZD1222 COVID-19 vaccine. Here immunoSEQ multiplex PCR was the method, and the copy in TCRdb shows in-frame clones only, minus some. The sample includes about 110,000 clones, over 85% seen only once; the top ten take roughly 14%. This sample comprised peripheral blood, obtained 28 days after the second AZD1222 dose. The receptors were sampled from an adult who received the AZD1222 COVID-19 vaccine.

This clone was counted a single time. The rearrangement joins TRBV18 to TRBJ1-5; D gene uncertain. Germline lookup yields CDR1 KGHSH and CDR2 LQKENI. Trimming removed 5 bases from V and 2 bases from J, with 10 bases in between. The CDR3 is 14 residues long. CDR3 loop: CASSGALGNQPQHF. The DNA of the CDR3 is TGTGCCAGCTCAGGCGCCCTTGGCAATCAGCCCCAGCATTTT.

The CDR3: CASRDSGANVLTF. The CDR3 nucleotides read TGTGCCAGCAGGGACTCTGGGGCCAACGTCCTGACTTTC. The rearrangement uses TRBV28 and TRBJ2-6, with D unresolved. Trimming took 6 bases from V and 0 from J, leaving 3 bases between them. Germline CDR1 is MDHEN and CDR2 is SYDVKM. CDR3 size: 13 residues.

The chain is built from TRBV28 and TRBJ2-7, with 13 bases identical to TRBD2. The CDR3 runs 14 residues. Germline values: CDR1 MDHEN, CDR2 SYDVKM. J was trimmed by 5 bases and V by 7 bases; bases with no gene match: 5. The CDR3 nucleotides are TGTGCCAGCATCTCGGGGACTAGCGGGAACGAGCAGTACTTC. Protein product: CASISGTSGNEQYF.

The genes are TRBV27 and TRBJ2-5, with a possible D match to TRBD2 (7 bases). The V end lost 7 bases, the J end lost 4 bases, and 13 bases lay between the germline ends. This CDR3 has 13 residues. The V gene's germline CDR1 is MNHEY and CDR2 SMNVEV (reference sequence). The CDR3 nucleotides are TGTGCCAGCAAGGAAGGGGGGGGAGAGACCCAGTACTTC. This encodes CASKEGGGETQYF.

The chain recombines TRBV19 with TRBJ1-2; 8 bases fit TRBD1. The CDR3 is 15 residues long. The trim removed 0 bases at V and 7 bases at J, leaving 7 bases unmatched. From germline, CDR1 is LNHDA and CDR2 SQIVND (reference sequence). This CDR3 reads CASSIDPTTGAGYTF. In nucleotides, the CDR3 is TGTGCCAGTAGTATAGATCCCACGACAGGGGCTGGCTACACCTTC.

This chain joins TRBV28 and TRBJ1-3; D gene unclear. V lost 8 bases and J lost 0, with 11 bases in between. This CDR3 spans 14 amino acids. CDR1 MDHEN and CDR2 SYDVKM come from the germline V gene. The CDR3 DNA is TGTGCCAGCGCCAGCTACAGCTCTGGAAACACCATATATTTT. As protein: CASASYSSGNTIYF.

V and J are TRBV5-1 and TRBJ1-2; tentatively, D is TRBD1 (6 bases). This CDR3 spans 15 amino acids. CDR1 and CDR2 from the germline V gene are SGHRS and YFSETQ. Trimming took 4 bases from V and 5 from J, leaving 18 bases between them. The DNA for the CDR3 is TGCGCCAGCAGCCATGCCCCGGACAGAGCATATGGCTACACCTTC. Amino acid sequence: CASSHAPDRAYGYTF.

A single count supports this clone. The genes are TRBV11-2 and TRBJ1-1; D uncertain. The germline gives CDR1 SGHAT, CDR2 FQNNGV. The CDR3 extends over 13 amino acids. V lost 5 bases to trimming and J lost 0 bases, with 7 bases between them. The CDR3 here is CASSGGLNTEAFF. The CDR3 DNA follows: TGTGCCAGCAGCGGCGGCCTGAACACTGAAGCTTTCTTT.

The chain carries TRBV6-1 and TRBJ2-1, with 11 bases that match TRBD2. Germline CDR1 is MNHNS and CDR2 is SASEGT. This CDR3 comprises 15 residues. Trimming took 0 bases from V and 6 from J; bases not matched to a gene: 1. In DNA form, the CDR3 reads TGTGCCAGCAGTGAAGCTAGCGGGAGGGTCAATGAGCAGTTCTTC. Its protein is CASSEASGRVNEQFF.

The CDR3 nucleotides read TGTGCCAGCAGTAGTGGCAGCAATCAGCCCCAGCATTTT. Amino acids: CASSSGSNQPQHF. The rearrangement uses TRBV6-5 and TRBJ1-5, with D hard to call. This CDR3 is built from 13 residues. Germline V gives CDR1 MNHEY, CDR2 SVGAGI. Trimming removed 5 bases at V and 1 base at J, with 6 bases between.

The V gene is TRBV11-2, the J gene TRBJ2-7; D gene unclear. With 1 base removed from V and 3 bases from J, the gap between germline ends came to 7 bases. Germline V gives CDR1 SGHAT, CDR2 FQNNGV. The CDR3 sequence is 13 residues long. Written as DNA, the CDR3 is TGTGCCAGCAGCTTAGGGACCTTCTACGAGCAGTACTTC. Translating gives CASSLGTFYEQYF. The complete variable domain, with remaining parts taken from reference TRBV11-2 and TRBJ2-7, reads EAGVAQSPRYKIIEKRQSVAFWCNPISGHATLYWYQQILGQGPKLLIQFQNNGVVDDSQLPKDRFSAERLKGVDSTLKIQPAKLEDSAVYLCASSLGTFYEQYFGPGTRLTVT.

The rearrangement joins TRBV7-9 to TRBJ1-3, with TRBD1 matching 7 bases. The J segment lost 4 bases and the V segment lost 4 bases, leaving 16 bases of the junction unmatched. This CDR3 region has 18 residues. The germline CDR1 and CDR2 sequences are SEHNR and FQNEAQ (reference sequence). This CDR3 reads CASSYRRPGQRLGNTIYF. CDR3 in DNA: TGTGCCAGCAGCTATAGACGCCCGGGACAGAGATTAGGAAACACCATATATTTT.

The V gene is TRBV19, the J gene TRBJ2-5, with 9 bases that match TRBD2. The junction had 6 bases not matched to a gene; V was cut back by 6 bases and J by 4 bases. There are 14 residues in the CDR3. Germline V lookup: CDR1 LNHDA, CDR2 SQIVND (reference sequence). CDR3 sequence (DNA): TGTGCCAGTAGCATGGGGACTAGCCCAGAGACCCAGTACTTC. Encoded protein: CASSMGTSPETQYF.

The chain joins TRBV28 to TRBJ2-7; either TRBD1 or TRBD2 may fit D (5 bases each). This CDR3 comprises 14 residues. V lost 6 bases and J 3 bases, leaving 15 bases between the germline ends. The germline V gene encodes CDR1 MDHEN and CDR2 SYDVKM. CDR3 bases: TGTGCCAGCAGCAAGAGGTGGGGGTTCTACGAGCAGTACTTC. This translates into CASSKRWGFYEQYF.

The CDR3 DNA reads TGCGCCAGCAGCCAGTTAGGGGCCAACACCATATATTTT. It is translated as CASSQLGANTIYF. This chain joins TRBV4-1 and TRBJ1-3; TRBD1 might be the D (5 bases). This CDR3 has 13 amino acids. Germline CDR1 is MGHRA and CDR2 is YSYEKL. The V end was cut by 3 bases, the J end by 7 bases, with 10 bases between.

The chain is built from TRBV6-4 and TRBJ2-1; 13 bases fit TRBD2. The CDR3 runs 18 residues. The germline V gene encodes CDR1 MRHNA and CDR2 SNTAGT. The J segment lost 6 bases and the V segment lost 4 bases, leaving 12 bases of the junction unmatched. The CDR3 coding sequence is TGTGCCAGCAGTGGCGACCACTTAGGACTAGCGGGAGTCAATGAGCAGTTCTTC. Translating it yields CASSGDHLGLAGVNEQFF.

V is TRBV7-9 and J is TRBJ2-3; possible D gene TRBD1, 6 bases. CDR1 and CDR2 (germline): SEHNR, FQNEAQ (reference sequence). CDR3 size: 15 residues. V lost 5 bases, J lost 3 bases, and 15 bases lay in between. The CDR3 nucleotides are TGTGCCAGCAGCCTCAGTCAGGGGACAACAGATACGCAGTATTTT. Its protein product is CASSLSQGTTDTQYF.

The rearrangement links TRBV27 to TRBJ1-4; TRBD1 matches at 11 bases. Germline CDR1 and CDR2: MNHEY and SMNVEV (reference sequence). The CDR3 length is 16 residues. V lost 5 bases to trimming and J lost 4 bases; unmatched junction nucleotides: 6. For the CDR3, the DNA is TGTGCCAGCAGTCCCGGGACAGGGGGATATAATGAAAAACTGTTTTTT. This encodes CASSPGTGGYNEKLFF.

This clone was seen just once. The chain joins TRBV11-3 to TRBJ1-1; tentatively, D is TRBD1 (6 bases). Germline values: CDR1 SGHNT, CDR2 YENEEA. Trimming took 0 bases from V and 2 from J, leaving 10 bases between them. CDR3 length equals 15 residues. In DNA form, the CDR3 reads TGTGCCAGCAGCTTAGAGTGGGGGCGAAACACTGAAGCTTTCTTT. Protein: CASSLEWGRNTEAFF. Looking up the rest from reference TRBV11-3 and TRBJ1-1 gives the full variable domain: EAGVVQSPRYKIIEKKQPVAFWCNPISGHNTLYWYLQNLGQGPELLIRYENEEAVDDSQLPKDRFSAERLKGVDSTLKIQPAELGDSAVYLCASSLEWGRNTEAFFGQGTRLTVV.

A single count supports this clone. The CDR3 DNA follows: TGTGCCAGCAGCCGGACAGGAGGGGAGACCCAGTACTTC. Protein: CASSRTGGETQYF. The rearrangement joins TRBV5-5 to TRBJ2-5, with a tentative D call TRBD1 (7 bases). Trimming stripped 4 bases from V and 5 bases from J, with 12 bases between. Germline values: CDR1 SGHKS, CDR2 YYEKEE (reference sequence). The CDR3 runs 13 residues.

The chain has TRBV3-1 (or the pseudogene TRBV3-2) and TRBJ2-5; no reliable D call. The CDR3 has 15 residues. With 0 bases removed from V and 7 bases from J, the gap between germline ends came to 15 bases. The germline gives CDR1 LGHDT, CDR2 YNNKEL (reference sequence). For the CDR3, the DNA is TGTGCCAGCAGCCAAGAGGCGAGCGCCCCGGGGACCCAGTACTTC. It translates to CASSQEASAPGTQYF.

The V and J genes are TRBV6-5 and TRBJ1-2; no reliable D call. The V end was cut by 0 bases, the J end by 6 bases, with 14 bases between. There are 15 residues in the CDR3. Germline V lookup: CDR1 MNHEY, CDR2 SVGAGI. The CDR3 loop reads CASSYSPQSADGYTF. The CDR3 coding sequence is TGTGCCAGCAGTTACTCGCCTCAGAGCGCCGATGGCTACACCTTC.

This clone turned up a few times. V and J are TRBV7-9 and TRBJ2-5, with D tentatively TRBD1 or TRBD2 (5 bases each). The V gene lost 4 bases and the J gene lost 5 bases, with 14 bases spanning the gap. Germline V gene sequence: CDR1 SEHNR, CDR2 FQNEAQ (reference sequence). The CDR3 totals 14 residues. The CDR3 spells CASSSIRDAETQYF. The CDR3 nucleotides are TGTGCCAGCAGCTCTATCCGGGACGCCGAGACCCAGTACTTC. The variable domain in full, with the rest retrieved from reference TRBV7-9 and TRBJ2-5, is DTGVSQNPRHKITKRGQNVTFRCDPISEHNRLYWYRQTLGQGPEFLTYFQNEAQLEKSRLLSDRFSAERPKGSFSTLEIQRTEQGDSAMYLCASSSIRDAETQYFGPGTRLLVL.

This chain connects TRBV2 to TRBJ1-3; D is perhaps TRBD1 (6 bases). The ends were cut back, 2 bases at V and 4 bases at J, with 9 bases in the middle. Germline CDR1 reads SNHLY; CDR2 reads FYNNEI. The CDR3 is 14 residues long. CDR3 loop: CASSEQGYGNTIYF. The DNA of the CDR3 is TGTGCCAGCAGTGAACAGGGGTACGGAAACACCATATATTTT.

This rearrangement joins TRBV5-1 to TRBJ2-3; either TRBD1 or TRBD2 may supply D (5 bases each). Germline CDR1 and CDR2: SGHRS and YFSETQ. The CDR3 runs 15 residues. V was clipped by 1 base and J by 8 bases, with 17 bases between them. CDR3 region: CASSLRVTAEGTQYF. CDR3 in DNA: TGCGCCAGCAGCTTGCGGGTGACAGCCGAGGGTACGCAGTATTTT.

The genes are TRBV7-2 and TRBJ1-3; D is unresolved. Trimming removed 1 base at V and 4 bases at J, with 8 bases between. Germline loops: CDR1 SGHTA, CDR2 FQGNSA. The CDR3 is made up of 14 amino acids. The CDR3, as DNA: TGTGCCAGCAGCTTAGGGGGAGGGGGAAACACCATATATTTT. Translation: CASSLGGGGNTIYF.

The chain is built from TRBV29-1 and TRBJ2-1, with TRBD2 as a possible D gene (5 bases). Trimming cost V 4 bases and J 8 bases, with 15 bases left between them. Germline values: CDR1 SQVTM, CDR2 ANQGSEA. The CDR3 covers 13 residues. CDR3 residues: CSVGEGLGYEQFF. Here the CDR3 DNA reads TGCAGCGTTGGAGAGGGCCTGGGATATGAGCAGTTCTTC.

The chain links TRBV7-2 to TRBJ1-2, with a tentative D call TRBD1 (5 bases). From germline, CDR1 is SGHTA and CDR2 FQGNSA. The CDR3 is made up of 13 amino acids. Between the trimmed V and J ends, which lost 0 bases and 8 bases, there was a span of 10 bases. This chain's CDR3 is CASSLAYRGGYTF. CDR3 DNA: TGTGCCAGCAGCTTAGCGTATCGGGGCGGCTACACCTTC.